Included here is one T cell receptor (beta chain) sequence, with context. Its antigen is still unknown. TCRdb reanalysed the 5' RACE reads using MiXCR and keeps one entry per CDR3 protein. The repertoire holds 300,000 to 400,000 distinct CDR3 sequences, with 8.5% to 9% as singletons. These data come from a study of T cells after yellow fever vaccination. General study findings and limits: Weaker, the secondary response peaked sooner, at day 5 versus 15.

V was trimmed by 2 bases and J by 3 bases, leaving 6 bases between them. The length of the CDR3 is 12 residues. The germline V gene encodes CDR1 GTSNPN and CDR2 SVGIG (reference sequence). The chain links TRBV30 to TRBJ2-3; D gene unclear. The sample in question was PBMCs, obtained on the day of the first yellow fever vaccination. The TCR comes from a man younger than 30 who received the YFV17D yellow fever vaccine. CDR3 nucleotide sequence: TGTGCCTGGAGTCCTGATACAGATACGCAGTATTTT. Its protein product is CAWSPDTDTQYF.